These T cell receptor beta chains were read from a single sample in a study of early T cells in non-severe SARS-CoV-2 infection. TCRdb re-derived calls from the 5' RACE reads in MiXCR, one entry per CDR3 protein. The sample lists tens of thousands of distinct CDR3 sequences, around 5.7% occurring once. Source: whole blood, taken at baseline. Receptors were obtained from an adult who was a healthcare worker with PCR-confirmed SARS-CoV-2 infection or an uninfected control (not recorded which). The CDR3 runs from the conserved cysteine through the conserved F or W. D genes are given only for firm matches. Clone size, where shown, is once, few, many, or a class for clones that have expanded.

>TRBJ2-1|TRBV5-1|many|.
CASKSGSSYNEQFF
TGCGCCAGCAAAAGCGGGTCCTCCTACAATGAGCAGTTCTTC
>TRBJ2-3|TRBV5-4|few|TRBD2
CASSSITGTTSGKSTDTQYF
TGTGCCAGCAGTTCAATAACCGGGACAACTAGCGGGAAGTCCACAGATACGCAGTATTTT
>TRBJ1-4|TRBV18|few|TRBD1
CASSERTGGREKLFF
TGTGCCAGCTCAGAACGGACAGGGGGACGGGAAAAACTGTTTTTT
>TRBJ2-3|TRBV5-1|many|.
CASSLDGVSDTQYF
TGCGCCAGCAGCTTGGATGGCGTCTCAGATACGCAGTATTTT
>TRBJ1-4|TRBV20-1|few|TRBD1
CSARGQGAEKLFF
TGCAGTGCTAGAGGGCAGGGGGCTGAAAAACTGTTTTTT
>TRBJ2-1|TRBV6-2/TRBV6-3|few|TRBD2
CASSYSRLAENEQFF
TGTGCCAGCAGTTACTCAAGGCTAGCGGAGAATGAGCAGTTCTTC
>TRBJ1-1|TRBV29-1|few|.
CSVSSGLNTEAFF
TGCAGCGTCAGCAGCGGGTTGAACACTGAAGCTTTCTTT
>TRBJ1-2|TRBV29-1|many|.
CSVDLATSNYGYTF
TGCAGCGTTGATCTGGCGACAAGTAACTATGGCTACACCTTC
>TRBJ1-5|TRBV19|many|.
CASSITGIFYSNQPQHF
TGTGCCAGTAGTATAACAGGGATTTTTTATAGCAATCAGCCCCAGCATTTT
>TRBJ1-2|TRBV6-1|many|.
CASTVTMGVYGYTF
TGTGCCAGCACCGTTACGATGGGAGTCTATGGCTACACCTTC
>TRBJ2-3|TRBV10-1|many|.
CASSVADSTDTQYF
TGCGCCAGCAGTGTTGCGGACTCTACAGATACGCAGTATTTT
>TRBJ1-5|TRBV28|.|TRBD1
CASSPPPGQNNQPQHF
TGTGCCAGCAGCCCACCACCGGGACAGAACAATCAGCCCCAGCATTTT
>TRBJ1-2|TRBV20-1|many|.
CSASSGLAYGYTF
TGCAGTGCTAGCTCCGGGCTGGCCTATGGCTACACCTTC
>TRBJ2-2|TRBV12-5|few|.
CASGPNTGELFF
TGTGCTAGTGGTCCCAACACCGGGGAGCTGTTTTTT
>TRBJ1-4|TRBV14|.|TRBD1
CASSPGQGAVEKLFF
TGTGCCAGCAGCCCGGGACAGGGGGCCGTTGAAAAACTGTTTTTT
>TRBJ2-1|TRBV20-1|few|TRBD1
CSAETGVDEQFF
TGCAGTGCAGAAACAGGGGTCGATGAGCAGTTCTTC
>TRBJ2-2|TRBV5-1|.|.
CASSPLTGANTGELFF
TGCGCCAGCAGCCCACTCACGGGAGCCAACACCGGGGAGCTGTTTTTT